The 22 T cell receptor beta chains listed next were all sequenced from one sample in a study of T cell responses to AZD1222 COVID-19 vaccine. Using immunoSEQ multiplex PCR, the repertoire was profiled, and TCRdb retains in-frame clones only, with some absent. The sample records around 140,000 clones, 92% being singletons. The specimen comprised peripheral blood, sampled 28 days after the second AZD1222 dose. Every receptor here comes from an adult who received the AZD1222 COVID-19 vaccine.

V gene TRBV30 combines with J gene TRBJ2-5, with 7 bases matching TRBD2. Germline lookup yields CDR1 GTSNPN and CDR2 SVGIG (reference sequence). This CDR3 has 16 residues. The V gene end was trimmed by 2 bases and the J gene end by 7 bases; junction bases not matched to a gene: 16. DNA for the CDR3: TGTGCCTGGAGTTCCCGCCGGGCTAGCGGAGGCGGGACCCAGTACTTC. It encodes CAWSSRRASGGGTQYF.

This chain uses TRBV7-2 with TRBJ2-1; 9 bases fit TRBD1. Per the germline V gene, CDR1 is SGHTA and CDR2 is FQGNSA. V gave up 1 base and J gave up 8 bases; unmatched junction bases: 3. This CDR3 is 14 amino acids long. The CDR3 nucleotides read TGTGCCAGCAGCTTAGGGGGACAGGGCGATGAGCAGTTCTTC. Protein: CASSLGGQGDEQFF.

CDR3 in DNA: TGCGCCAGCAGCTTTAATGAACAGAGGGGCTACACCTTC. Residues: CASSFNEQRGYTF. The J gene is TRBJ1-2, the V gene TRBV5-1, with D unclear. CDR3 length equals 13 residues. From germline, CDR1 is SGHRS and CDR2 YFSETQ. V lost 2 bases, J lost 8 bases, and 13 bases lay in between.

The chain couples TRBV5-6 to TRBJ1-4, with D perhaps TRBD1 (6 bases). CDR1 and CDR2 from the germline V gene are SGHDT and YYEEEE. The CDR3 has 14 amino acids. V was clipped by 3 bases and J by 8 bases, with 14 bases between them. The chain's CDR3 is CASSSGDVREKLFF. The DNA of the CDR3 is TGTGCCAGCAGCTCAGGGGATGTTCGAGAAAAACTGTTTTTT.

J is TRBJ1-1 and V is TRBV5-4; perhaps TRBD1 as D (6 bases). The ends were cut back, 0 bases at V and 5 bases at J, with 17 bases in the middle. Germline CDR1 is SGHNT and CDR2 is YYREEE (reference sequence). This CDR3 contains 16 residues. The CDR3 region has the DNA TGTGCCAGCAGCTTGGACAGGGAGGGCCGACGGACTGAAGCTTTCTTT. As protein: CASSLDREGRRTEAFF.

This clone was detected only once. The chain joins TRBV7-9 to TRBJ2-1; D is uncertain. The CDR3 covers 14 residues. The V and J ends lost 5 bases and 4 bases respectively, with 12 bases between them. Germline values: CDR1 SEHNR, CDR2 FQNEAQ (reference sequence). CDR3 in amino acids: CASSLRVGYNEQFF. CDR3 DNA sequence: TGTGCCAGCAGCCTCCGGGTGGGATACAATGAGCAGTTCTTC.

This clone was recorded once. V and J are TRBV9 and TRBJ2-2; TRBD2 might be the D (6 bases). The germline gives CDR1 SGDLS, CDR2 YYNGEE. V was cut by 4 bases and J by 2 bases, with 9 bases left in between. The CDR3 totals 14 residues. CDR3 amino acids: CASSFGTNTGELFF. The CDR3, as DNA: TGTGCCAGCAGCTTCGGGACTAACACCGGGGAGCTGTTTTTT.

The CDR3 DNA is TGTGCCAGCAGACCTGGGGGCGGGGAGCAGTACGTC. Amino acids: CASRPGGGEQYV. The chain is built from TRBV6-2 or TRBV6-3 and TRBJ2-7; D is possibly TRBD1 (6 bases). The CDR3 contains 12 residues. V was cut by 6 bases and J by 7 bases, with 13 bases left in between. Per germline, CDR1 MNHEY and CDR2 SVGEGT.

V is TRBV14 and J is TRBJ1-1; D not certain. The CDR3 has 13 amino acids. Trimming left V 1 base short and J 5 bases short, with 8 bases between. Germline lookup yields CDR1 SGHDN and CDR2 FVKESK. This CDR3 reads CASSQVPGTEAFF. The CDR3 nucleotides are TGTGCCAGCAGCCAAGTCCCGGGGACTGAAGCTTTCTTT. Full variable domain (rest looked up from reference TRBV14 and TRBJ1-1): EAGVTQFPSHSVIEKGQTVTLRCDPISGHDNLYWYRRVMGKEIKFLLHFVKESKQDESGMPNNRFLAERTGGTYSTLKVQPAELEDSGVYFCASSQVPGTEAFFGQGTRLTVV.

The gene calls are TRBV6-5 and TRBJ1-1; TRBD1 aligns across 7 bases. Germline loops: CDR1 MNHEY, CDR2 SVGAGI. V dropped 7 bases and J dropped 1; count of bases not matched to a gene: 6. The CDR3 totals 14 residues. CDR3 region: CASNRQGPNTEAFF. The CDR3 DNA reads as TGTGCCAGCAACCGACAGGGACCGAACACTGAAGCTTTCTTT.

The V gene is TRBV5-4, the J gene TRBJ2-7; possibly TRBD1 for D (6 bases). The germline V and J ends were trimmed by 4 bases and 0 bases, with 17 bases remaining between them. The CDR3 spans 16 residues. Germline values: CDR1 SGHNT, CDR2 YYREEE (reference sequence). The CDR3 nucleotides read TGTGCCAGCAGCACGATGGGACACAGGAGCTCCTACGAGCAGTACTTC. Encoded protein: CASSTMGHRSSYEQYF.

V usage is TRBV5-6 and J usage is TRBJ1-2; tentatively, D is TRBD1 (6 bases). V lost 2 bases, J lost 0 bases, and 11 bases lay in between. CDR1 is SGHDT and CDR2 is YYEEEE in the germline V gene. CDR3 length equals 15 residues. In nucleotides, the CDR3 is TGTGCCAGCAGCTTTCCCGAGGGGGCTAACTATGGCTACACCTTC. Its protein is CASSFPEGANYGYTF.

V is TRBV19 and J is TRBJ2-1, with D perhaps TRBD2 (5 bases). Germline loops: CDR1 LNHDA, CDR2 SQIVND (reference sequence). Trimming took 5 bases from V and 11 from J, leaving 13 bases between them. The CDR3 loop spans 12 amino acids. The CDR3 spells CASSFIDYQQFF. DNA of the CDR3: TGTGCCAGTAGTTTTATAGACTACCAGCAGTTCTTC.

CDR3 region: CASSSTLFLAPGTDTQYF. In nucleotides, the CDR3 is TGCGCCAGCAGCTCAACCTTATTCCTAGCTCCCGGCACAGATACGCAGTATTTT. The chain employs TRBV5-1 and TRBJ2-3, with D perhaps matching TRBD2 (5 bases). This CDR3 has 18 residues. The V end was cut by 3 bases, the J end by 1 base, with 21 bases between. From germline, CDR1 is SGHRS and CDR2 YFSETQ.

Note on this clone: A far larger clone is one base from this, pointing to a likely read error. The CDR3 loop reads CASSYRETGELFF. CDR3 in DNA: TGTGCCAGCAGTTACAGGGAGACCGGGGAGCTGTTTTTT. The rearrangement uses TRBV28 and TRBJ2-2; D is possibly TRBD1 (6 bases). The CDR3 length is 13 residues. The germline gives CDR1 MDHEN, CDR2 SYDVKM. With 4 bases removed from V and 5 bases from J, the gap between germline ends came to 8 bases. The entire variable domain, with the rest obtained from reference TRBV28 and TRBJ2-2, is as follows: DVKVTQSSRYLVKRTGEKVFLECVQDMDHENMFWYRQDPGLGLRLIYFSYDVKMKEKGDIPEGYSVSREKKERFSLILESASTNQTSMYLCASSYRETGELFFGEGSRLTVL.

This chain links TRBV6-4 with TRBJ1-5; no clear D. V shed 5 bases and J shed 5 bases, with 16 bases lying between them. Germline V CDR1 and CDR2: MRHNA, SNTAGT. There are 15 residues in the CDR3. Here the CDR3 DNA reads TGTGCCAGCAGTCTGACACGGAGAGCGTATCAGCCCCAGCATTTT. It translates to CASSLTRRAYQPQHF.

CDR3 DNA: TGTGCCAGCACCCTAGGCAGTTTGAGCAATCAGCCCCAGCATTTT. The encoded protein is CASTLGSLSNQPQHF. The chain links TRBV7-2 to TRBJ1-5; the D is unclear. Germline CDR1 reads SGHTA; CDR2 reads FQGNSA. The V end was cut by 7 bases, the J end by 1 base, with 14 bases between. This CDR3 comprises 15 residues.

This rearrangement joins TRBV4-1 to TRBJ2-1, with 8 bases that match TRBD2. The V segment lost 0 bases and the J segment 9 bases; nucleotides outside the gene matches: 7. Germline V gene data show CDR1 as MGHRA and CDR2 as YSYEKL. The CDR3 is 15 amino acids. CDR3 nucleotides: TGCGCCAGCAGCCAAGAAGGTCGGGAGGGGGGTGAGCAGTTCTTC. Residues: CASSQEGREGGEQFF.

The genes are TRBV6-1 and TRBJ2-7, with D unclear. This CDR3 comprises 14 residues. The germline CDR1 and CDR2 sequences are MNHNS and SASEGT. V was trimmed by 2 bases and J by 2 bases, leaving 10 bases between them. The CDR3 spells CASSEWPGPYEQYV. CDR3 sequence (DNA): TGTGCCAGCAGTGAATGGCCCGGACCCTACGAGCAGTACGTC.

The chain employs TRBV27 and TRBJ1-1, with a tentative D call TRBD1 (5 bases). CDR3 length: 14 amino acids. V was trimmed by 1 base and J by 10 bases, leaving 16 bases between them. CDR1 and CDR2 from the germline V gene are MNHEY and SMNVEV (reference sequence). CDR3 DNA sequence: TGTGCCAGCAGTTTATTAGAATCCGGGACCTTAGCTTTCTTT. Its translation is CASSLLESGTLAFF.

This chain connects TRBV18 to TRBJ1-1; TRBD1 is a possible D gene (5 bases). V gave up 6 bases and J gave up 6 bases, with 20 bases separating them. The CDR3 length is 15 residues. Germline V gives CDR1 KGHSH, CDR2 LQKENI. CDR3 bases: TGTGCCAGCTCCCCCGCAGGGAAGTACGGAGCTGAAGCTTTCTTT. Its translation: CASSPAGKYGAEAFF.

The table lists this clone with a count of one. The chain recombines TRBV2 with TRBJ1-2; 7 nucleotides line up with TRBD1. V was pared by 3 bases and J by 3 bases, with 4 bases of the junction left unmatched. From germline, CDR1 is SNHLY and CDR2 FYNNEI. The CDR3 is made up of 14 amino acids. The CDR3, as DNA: TGTGCCAGCAGTGACGAGGGGGCTTACTATGGCTACACCTTC. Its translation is CASSDEGAYYGYTF.